Only one count was recorded for the clone carrying this TCR beta chain. Here immunoSEQ multiplex PCR was the method, and the copy in TCRdb shows in-frame clones only, minus some. The sample has roughly 290,000 clones; more than 85% are singletons. The data stem from a study of blood T cell repertoires in COVID-19. Study details: Specimens from acute and convalescent COVID-19 originated in the United States, Italy and Spain. PBMCs, B-cell-depleted T cells, or T cells were the source of the cDNA or gDNA that made up the material.

CDR3 length: 15 residues. After removal of 0 bases from V and 7 bases from J, the junction contained 4 bases not matched to a gene. Germline values: CDR1 SGDLS, CDR2 YYNGEE. The sequence came from a man aged 25 to 45 with acute or convalescent COVID-19. Sequenced sample: peripheral blood. The chain recombines TRBV9 with TRBJ2-1, with 10 bases fitting TRBD2. CDR3 nucleotides: TGTGCCAGCAGCGTAGGCCCTAGCGGGAGTAATGAGCAGTTCTTC. Translated: CASSVGPSGSNEQFF.